The 19 T cell receptor beta chains given below trace back to one sample, sequenced in a study of cytomegalovirus exposure and HLA in healthy donors. PCR amplification relied on 60 Vbeta primers (plus 13 Jbeta primers). The data were produced by immunoSEQ multiplex PCR, yet TCRdb's version contains in-frame clones alone and is incomplete. The table lists nearly 200,000 clones. Sequenced: PBMCs. The source is a boy aged 5-17 years in good health and CMV-seronegative.

The chain combines TRBV11-2 with TRBJ2-1, with 9 bases aligning to TRBD1. J lost 3 bases, V lost 5 bases, and 5 bases had no gene match. Germline V gene sequence: CDR1 SGHAT, CDR2 FQNNGV. The CDR3 is made up of 15 amino acids. This CDR3 is CASSLVGQGYNEQFF. The CDR3 DNA is TGTGCCAGCAGCCTAGTGGGACAGGGCTACAATGAGCAGTTCTTC.

V gene TRBV7-8 combines with J gene TRBJ2-4; 10 bases are a match to TRBD1. The germline V gene encodes CDR1 SGHVS and CDR2 FQNEAQ. The ends lost 4 bases at V and 0 bases at J; junction bases unmatched: 9. The CDR3 spans 18 residues. The CDR3 is CASSSVGQGTLAKNIQYF. The CDR3 DNA follows: TGTGCCAGCAGCTCGGTGGGACAGGGGACCCTAGCCAAAAACATTCAGTACTTC.

V usage is TRBV5-6 and J usage is TRBJ2-1; 7 bases are a match to TRBD1. This CDR3 comprises 16 residues. Germline V lookup: CDR1 SGHDT, CDR2 YYEEEE. Germline trimming cut 4 bases from V and 0 bases from J; bases unmatched to any gene: 7. Here the CDR3 reads CASSNLRGSSYNEQFF. The CDR3 bases are TGTGCCAGCAGCAACCTCAGGGGGAGCTCCTACAATGAGCAGTTCTTC. Full variable domain (outside the CDR3, taken from reference TRBV5-6 and TRBJ2-1): DAGVTQSPTHLIKTRGQQVTLRCSPKSGHDTVSWYQQALGQGPQFIFQYYEEEERQRGNFPDRFSGHQFPNYSSELNVNALLLGDSALYLCASSNLRGSSYNEQFFGPGTRLTVL.

This chain uses TRBV7-2 with TRBJ2-3; 8 nucleotides agree with TRBD1. Germline values: CDR1 SGHTA, CDR2 FQGNSA. V lost 8 bases and J lost 6; bases outside the gene matches: 13. There are 15 residues in the CDR3. CDR3 region: CASRGQGGLSDTQYF. In DNA form, the CDR3 reads TGTGCCAGCCGCGGACAGGGTGGTCTTTCGGATACGCAGTATTTT.

The chain links TRBV5-4 to TRBJ2-7, with 11 bases matching TRBD2. V gave up 1 base and J gave up 6 bases; unmatched junction bases: 0. This CDR3 has 13 amino acids. In germline, CDR1 is SGHNT, CDR2 YYREEE (reference sequence). The CDR3 loop reads CASSLTSGGEQYF. As DNA, the CDR3 is TGTGCCAGCAGCTTGACTAGCGGGGGCGAGCAGTACTTC. Full variable domain (rest looked up from reference TRBV5-4 and TRBJ2-7): ETGVTQSPTHLIKTRGQQVTLRCSSQSGHNTVSWYQQALGQGPQFIFQYYREEENGRGNFPPRFSGLQFPNYSSELNVNALELDDSALYLCASSLTSGGEQYFGPGTRLTVT.

The chain employs TRBV30 and TRBJ2-5; 12 bases are a match to TRBD1. The end of the DNA is better explained by TRBJ2-7, so the J call may be wrong. Germline lookup yields CDR1 GTSNPN and CDR2 SVGIG (reference sequence). The CDR3 consists of 15 residues. CDR3 sequence reads: CAWSRLGTGGREQYF. The CDR3 nucleotides are TGTGCCTGGAGTCGCCTCGGGACAGGGGGCCGCGAGCAGTACTTC.

V and J are TRBV6-6 and TRBJ1-4, with 11 bases lining up with TRBD1. Germline V gene lookup returns CDR1 MNHNY and CDR2 SVGAGI (reference sequence). The CDR3 runs 14 residues. V trimming: 8 bases; J trimming: 7 bases; junction bases outside the gene matches: 6. The CDR3 nucleotides are TGTGCCAGCGATTTCGGGACAGGGGGTGAAAAACTGTTTTTT. Its protein product is CASDFGTGGEKLFF.

V and J are TRBV7-3 and TRBJ1-3; D possibly corresponds to TRBD1 (5 bases). This CDR3 has 16 residues. CDR1 is SGHTA and CDR2 is FQGTGA in the germline V gene. Deletions cut 1 base from V and 0 bases from J, with 10 bases between. CDR3 loop: CASSLSPDSSGNTIYF. In DNA, the CDR3 is TGTGCCAGCAGCTTAAGTCCAGACAGCTCTGGAAACACCATATATTTT.

The rearrangement links TRBV5-8 to TRBJ1-2; maybe TRBD1 (5 bases). The CDR3 is 20 residues long. Germline CDR1 reads SGHTS; CDR2 reads YDEGEE. V was cut by 4 bases and J by 0 bases, with 28 bases left in between. The CDR3 loop is CASSGPGRTYPGGANYGYTF. The DNA of the CDR3 is TGTGCCAGCAGCGGACCCGGACGCACTTACCCGGGGGGGGCTAACTATGGCTACACCTTC.

V is TRBV30 and J is TRBJ1-3; no clear D gene. The CDR3 extends over 13 amino acids. The germline gives CDR1 GTSNPN, CDR2 SVGIG (reference sequence). V was cut by 2 bases and J by 4 bases, with 9 bases left in between. CDR3 in DNA: TGTGCCTGGAGTTCATCTAGCGGAAACACCATATATTTT. It codes for CAWSSSSGNTIYF. Full variable domain (outside the CDR3, taken from reference TRBV30 and TRBJ1-3): SQTIHQWPATLVQPVGSPLSLECTVEGTSNPNLYWYRQAAGRGLQLLFYSVGIGQISSEVPQNLSASRPQDRQFILSSKKLLLSDSGFYLCAWSSSSGNTIYFGEGSWLTVV.

The CDR3 is CASSQDAFGGETQYF. DNA for the CDR3: TGCGCCAGCAGCCAAGATGCCTTTGGGGGGGAGACCCAGTACTTC. The chain employs TRBV4-1 and TRBJ2-5, with a possible D match to TRBD2 (6 bases). The CDR3 is 15 residues long. CDR1 and CDR2 from the germline V gene are MGHRA and YSYEKL. V was pared by 0 bases and J by 5 bases, with 13 bases between.

The V call is TRBV7-9, the J call TRBJ1-3, with a tentative D call TRBD1 (6 bases). Germline CDR1 and CDR2: SEHNR and FQNEAQ (reference sequence). V shed 5 bases and J shed 3 bases, with 11 bases lying between them. This CDR3 comprises 14 residues. The CDR3 loop is CASSPGTNGNTIYF. The CDR3 DNA sequence: TGTGCCAGCAGCCCCGGGACAAATGGAAACACCATATATTTT.

This chain uses TRBV5-1 with TRBJ2-7, with TRBD1 matching 9 bases. The CDR3 is made up of 15 amino acids. With 0 bases clipped from V and 6 bases from J, the junction kept 7 bases outside the gene matches. From germline, CDR1 is SGHRS and CDR2 YFSETQ. CDR3 in amino acids: CASSLEGTGRSEQYF. CDR3 sequence (DNA): TGCGCCAGCAGCTTGGAGGGGACAGGGAGAAGCGAGCAGTACTTC.

V and J are TRBV5-6 and TRBJ2-7, with D tentatively TRBD1 (5 bases). The CDR3 loop spans 15 amino acids. Per the germline V gene, CDR1 is SGHDT and CDR2 is YYEEEE. V lost 0 bases and J lost 0, with 10 bases in between. In DNA form, the CDR3 reads TGTGCCAGCAGCTTGGGACTCCAGGGCTCCTACGAGCAGTACTTC. It encodes CASSLGLQGSYEQYF. Supplemented by reference TRBV5-6 and TRBJ2-7, the full variable domain reads DAGVTQSPTHLIKTRGQQVTLRCSPKSGHDTVSWYQQALGQGPQFIFQYYEEEERQRGNFPDRFSGHQFPNYSSELNVNALLLGDSALYLCASSLGLQGSYEQYFGPGTRLTVT.

The CDR3 DNA sequence: TGTGCCAGCAGCGTCCCCGGGGTCGCTGAAGCTTTCTTT. Amino acid sequence: CASSVPGVAEAFF. The chain combines TRBV11-2 with TRBJ1-1; D not certain. The CDR3 contains 13 residues. Germline V gives CDR1 SGHAT, CDR2 FQNNGV. V lost 5 bases and J 6 bases, leaving 13 bases between the germline ends.

The chain recombines TRBV6-5 with TRBJ2-7, with D tentatively TRBD1 (5 bases). V was pared by 8 bases and J by 9 bases, with 14 bases between. CDR3 size: 11 residues. Germline CDR1 and CDR2: MNHEY and SVGAGI. This chain's CDR3 is CASGALGWQYF. The DNA for the CDR3 is TGTGCCAGCGGGGCGCTGGGTTGGCAGTACTTC.

The chain recombines TRBV12-5 with TRBJ1-5, with D possibly being TRBD1 (6 bases). The V end was cut by 2 bases, the J end by 2 bases, with 7 bases between. This CDR3 is 14 amino acids long. Germline V lookup: CDR1 LGHNT, CDR2 FRNRAP. CDR3 amino acids: CASGLSGGNQPQHF. The CDR3 nucleotides are TGTGCTAGTGGTTTGTCAGGGGGCAATCAGCCCCAGCATTTT.

This chain uses TRBV7-2 with TRBJ2-7; D may be TRBD1 (5 bases). The CDR3 spans 14 residues. V lost 3 bases and J lost 5, with 14 bases in between. The germline V gene has CDR1 SGHTA and CDR2 FQGNSA. CDR3 in DNA: TGTGCCAGCAGCTTTATCCTAGGGGCTCACGAGCAGTACTTC. Its translation: CASSFILGAHEQYF.

CDR3 in amino acids: CASSQDPGQPQHF. For the CDR3, the DNA is TGTGCCAGCAGCCAAGATCCGGGTCAGCCCCAGCATTTT. The chain combines TRBV4-2 with TRBJ1-5; the D is unclear. V was shortened by 0 bases and J by 6 bases, with 6 bases between the two germline ends. The CDR3 runs 13 residues. CDR1 and CDR2 (germline): LGHNA, YNFKEQ.